This T cell receptor (beta chain) was recorded in a study of T cell changes during pregnancy in multiple sclerosis. Assay: immunoSEQ multiplex PCR; the TCRdb copy retains only in-frame clones and omits some. Here the sample spans about 42,000 clones, around four fifths being singletons. CDR1 is SQVTM and CDR2 is ANQGSEA in the germline V gene. The V and J ends lost 2 bases and 4 bases, in that order; junction bases with no gene match: 9. The CDR3 has 16 amino acids. This receptor was obtained from a female donor with multiple sclerosis, enrolled in a pregnancy study. Source: CD4+ T cells from peripheral blood mononuclear cells, taken before pregnancy. This chain connects TRBV29-1 to TRBJ1-4; 8 bases fit TRBD1. In DNA form, the CDR3 reads TGCAGCGTTGAATACGGACAGGGAGTGGGTAATGAAAAACTGTTTTTT. It is translated as CSVEYGQGVGNEKLFF. Full variable domain (rest looked up from reference TRBV29-1 and TRBJ1-4): SAVISQKPSRDICQRGTSLTIQCQVDSQVTMMFWYRQQPGQSLTLIATANQGSEATYESGFVIDKFPISRPNLTFSTLTVSNMSPEDSSIYLCSVEYGQGVGNEKLFFGSGTQLSVL.